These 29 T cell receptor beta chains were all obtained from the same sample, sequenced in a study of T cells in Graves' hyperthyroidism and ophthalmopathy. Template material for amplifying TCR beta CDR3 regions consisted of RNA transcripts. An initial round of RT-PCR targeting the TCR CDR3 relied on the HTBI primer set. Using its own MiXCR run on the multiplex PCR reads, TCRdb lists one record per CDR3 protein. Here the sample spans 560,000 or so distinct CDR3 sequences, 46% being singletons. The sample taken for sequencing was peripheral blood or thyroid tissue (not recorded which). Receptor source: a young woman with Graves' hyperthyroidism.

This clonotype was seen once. CDR3 residues: CASSDWTGRYGYTF. The CDR3 DNA reads TGTGCCAGCAGCGACTGGACAGGGAGGTATGGCTACACCTTC. The V gene is TRBV9, the J gene TRBJ1-2, with 8 bases that match TRBD1. Germline assignment: CDR1 SGDLS and CDR2 YYNGEE. V trimming: 3 bases; J trimming: 5 bases; junction bases outside the gene matches: 6. The CDR3 covers 14 residues.

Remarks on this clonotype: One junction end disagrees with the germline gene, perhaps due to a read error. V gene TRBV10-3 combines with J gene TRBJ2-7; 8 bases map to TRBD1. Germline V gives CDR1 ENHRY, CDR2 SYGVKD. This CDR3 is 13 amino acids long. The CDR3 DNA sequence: TGTGCCAGCAGTTACAGGGGGGCCTACGAGCAGTACTTC. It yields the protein CASSYRGAYEQYF.

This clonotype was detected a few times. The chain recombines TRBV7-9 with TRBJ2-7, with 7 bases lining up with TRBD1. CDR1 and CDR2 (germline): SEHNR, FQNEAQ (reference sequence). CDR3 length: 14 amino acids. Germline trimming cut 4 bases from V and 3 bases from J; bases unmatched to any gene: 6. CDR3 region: CASSSRDRIYEQYF. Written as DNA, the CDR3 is TGTGCCAGCAGCTCCCGGGACAGAATCTACGAGCAGTACTTC.

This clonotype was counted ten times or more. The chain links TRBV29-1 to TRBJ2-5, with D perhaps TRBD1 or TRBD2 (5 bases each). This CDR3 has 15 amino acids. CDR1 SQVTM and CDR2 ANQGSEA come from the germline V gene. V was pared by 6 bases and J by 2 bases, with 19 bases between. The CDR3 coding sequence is TGCAGCGTGGCCACGACGGGGCACTGGCAAGAGACCCAGTACTTC. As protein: CSVATTGHWQETQYF.

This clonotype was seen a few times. In DNA, the CDR3 is TGTGCCAGCAGCCCTAAGGGGCGGGGAAACACCATATATTTT. Its protein is CASSPKGRGNTIYF. The chain uses TRBV7-8 and TRBJ1-3, with D tentatively TRBD1 (5 bases). This CDR3 comprises 14 residues. The germline gives CDR1 SGHVS, CDR2 FQNEAQ. Between the trimmed V and J ends, which lost 5 bases and 4 bases, there was a span of 12 bases. The variable domain in full, completed from reference TRBV7-8 and TRBJ1-3, reads GAGVSQSPRYKVAKRGQDVALRCDPISGHVSLFWYQQALGQGPEFLTYFQNEAQLDKSGLPSDRFFAERPEGSVSTLKIQRTQQEDSAVYLCASSPKGRGNTIYFGEGSWLTVV.

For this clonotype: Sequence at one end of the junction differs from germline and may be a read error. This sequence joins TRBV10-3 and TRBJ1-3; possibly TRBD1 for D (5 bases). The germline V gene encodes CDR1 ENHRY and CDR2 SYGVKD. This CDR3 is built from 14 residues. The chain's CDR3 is CASSARTRGNTIYF. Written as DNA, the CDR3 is TGTGCCAGCAGTGCTAGGACACGAGGAAACACCATATATTTT.

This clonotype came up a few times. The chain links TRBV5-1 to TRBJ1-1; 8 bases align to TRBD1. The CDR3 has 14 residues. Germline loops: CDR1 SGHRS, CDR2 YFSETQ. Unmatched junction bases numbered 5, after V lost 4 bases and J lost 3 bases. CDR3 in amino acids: CASSRKQGDTEAFF. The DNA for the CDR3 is TGCGCCAGCAGCCGCAAACAGGGGGACACTGAAGCTTTCTTT.

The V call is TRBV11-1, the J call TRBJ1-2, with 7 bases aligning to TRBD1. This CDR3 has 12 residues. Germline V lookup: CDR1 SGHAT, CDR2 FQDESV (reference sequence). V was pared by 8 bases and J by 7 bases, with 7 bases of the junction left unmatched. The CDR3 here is CASLDRASGYTF. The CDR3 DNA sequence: TGTGCCAGCCTCGACAGGGCGTCTGGCTACACCTTC.

The CDR3 nucleotides are TGTGCCAGCAGCTCACAGGGATTGGGGACTAAGTACACTGAAGCTTTCTTT. Protein sequence: CASSSQGLGTKYTEAFF. The V and J genes are TRBV7-2 and TRBJ1-1, with D possibly matching TRBD1 (6 bases). V shed 4 bases and J shed 3 bases, with 21 bases lying between them. CDR1 and CDR2 (germline): SGHTA, FQGNSA. CDR3 length equals 17 residues.

CDR3 DNA: TGTGCCAGCACCAGCGTGGAGCAGTACTTC. Protein: CASTSVEQYF. This chain links TRBV7-6 with TRBJ2-7; D gene ambiguous. V was cut by 7 bases and J by 7 bases, with 8 bases left in between. Per germline, CDR1 SGHVS and CDR2 FNYEAQ. This CDR3 region has 10 residues. Drawing the rest from reference TRBV7-6 and TRBJ2-7, the complete variable domain is GAGVSQSPRYKVTKRGQDVALRCDPISGHVSLYWYRQALGQGPEFLTYFNYEAQQDKSGLPNDRFSAERPEGSISTLTIQRTEQRDSAMYRCASTSVEQYFGPGTRLTVT.

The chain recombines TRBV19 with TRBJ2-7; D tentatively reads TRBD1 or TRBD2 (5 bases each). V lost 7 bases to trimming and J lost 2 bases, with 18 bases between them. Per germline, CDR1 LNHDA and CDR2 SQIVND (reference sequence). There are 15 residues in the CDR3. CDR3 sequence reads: CASIPTREKPYEQYF. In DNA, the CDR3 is TGTGCCAGTATCCCTACCAGGGAGAAACCCTACGAGCAGTACTTC.

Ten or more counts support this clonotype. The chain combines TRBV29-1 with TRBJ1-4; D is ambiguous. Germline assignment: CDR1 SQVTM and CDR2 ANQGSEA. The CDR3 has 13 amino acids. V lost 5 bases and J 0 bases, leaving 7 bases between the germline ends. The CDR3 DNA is TGCAGCGTTACCAGTGCAACTAATGAAAAACTGTTTTTT. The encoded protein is CSVTSATNEKLFF.

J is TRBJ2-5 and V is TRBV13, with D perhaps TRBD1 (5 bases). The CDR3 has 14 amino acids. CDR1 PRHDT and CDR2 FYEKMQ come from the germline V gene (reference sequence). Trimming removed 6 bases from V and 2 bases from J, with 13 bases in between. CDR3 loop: CASRGTGEQETQYF. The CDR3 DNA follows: TGTGCCAGCAGAGGTACAGGAGAACAAGAGACCCAGTACTTC.

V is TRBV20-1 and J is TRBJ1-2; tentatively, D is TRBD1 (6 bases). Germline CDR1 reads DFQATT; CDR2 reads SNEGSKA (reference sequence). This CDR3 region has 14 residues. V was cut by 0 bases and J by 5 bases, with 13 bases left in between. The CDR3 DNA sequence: TGCAGTGCTAGAGATAAGGGGGTTGGATATGGCTACACCTTC. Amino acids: CSARDKGVGYGYTF.

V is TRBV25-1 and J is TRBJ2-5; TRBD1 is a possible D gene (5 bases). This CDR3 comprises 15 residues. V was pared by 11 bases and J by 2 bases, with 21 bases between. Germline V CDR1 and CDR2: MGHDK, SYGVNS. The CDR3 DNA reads TGTGCCCACGGCCTTGGACAAGGTCTACAAGAGACCCAGTACTTC. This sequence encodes CAHGLGQGLQETQYF.

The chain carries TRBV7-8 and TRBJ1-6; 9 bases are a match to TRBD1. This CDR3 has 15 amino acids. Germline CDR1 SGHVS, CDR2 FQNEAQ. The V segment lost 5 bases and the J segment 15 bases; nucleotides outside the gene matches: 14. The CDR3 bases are TGTGCCAGCAGCGTAATTCCGGGACAGGGCGAAATCCTCCACTTT. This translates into CASSVIPGQGEILHF. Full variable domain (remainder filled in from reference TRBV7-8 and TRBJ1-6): GAGVSQSPRYKVAKRGQDVALRCDPISGHVSLFWYQQALGQGPEFLTYFQNEAQLDKSGLPSDRFFAERPEGSVSTLKIQRTQQEDSAVYLCASSVIPGQGEILHFGNGTRLTVT.

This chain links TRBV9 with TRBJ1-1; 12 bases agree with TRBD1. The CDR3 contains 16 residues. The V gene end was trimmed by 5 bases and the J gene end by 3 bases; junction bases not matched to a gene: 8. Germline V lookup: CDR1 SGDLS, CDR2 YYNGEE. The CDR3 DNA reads TGTGCCAGCAGTCATGGGACAGGGGGCAGGGACACTGAAGCTTTCTTT. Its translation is CASSHGTGGRDTEAFF.

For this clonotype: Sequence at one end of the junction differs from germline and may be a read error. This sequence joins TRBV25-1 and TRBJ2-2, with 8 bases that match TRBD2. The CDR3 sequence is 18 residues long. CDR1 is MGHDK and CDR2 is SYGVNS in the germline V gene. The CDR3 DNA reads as TGCGCCAGCAGCCCCCTGGGGGCGGGAGGAAAGGTCACCGGGGAGCTGTTTTTT. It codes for CASSPLGAGGKVTGELFF.

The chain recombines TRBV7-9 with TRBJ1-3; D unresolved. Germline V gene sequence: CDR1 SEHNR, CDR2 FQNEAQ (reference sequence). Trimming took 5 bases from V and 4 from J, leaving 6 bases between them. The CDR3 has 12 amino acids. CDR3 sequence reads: CASSAPGNTIYF. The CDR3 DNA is TGTGCCAGCAGCGCTCCGGGAAACACCATATATTTT.

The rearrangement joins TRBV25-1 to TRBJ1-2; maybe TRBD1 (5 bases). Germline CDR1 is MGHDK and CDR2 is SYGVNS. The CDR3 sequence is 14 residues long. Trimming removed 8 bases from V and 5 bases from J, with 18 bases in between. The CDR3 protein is CASRPSGTAYGYTF. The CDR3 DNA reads TGTGCCAGCCGACCATCCGGGACGGCTTATGGCTACACCTTC.

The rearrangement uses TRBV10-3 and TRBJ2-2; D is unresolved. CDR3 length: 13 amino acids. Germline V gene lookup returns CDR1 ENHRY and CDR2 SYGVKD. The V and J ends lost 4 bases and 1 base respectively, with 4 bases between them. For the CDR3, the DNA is TGTGCCATCAGTGCGGGGAACACCGGGGAGCTGTTTTTT. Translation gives CAISAGNTGELFF.

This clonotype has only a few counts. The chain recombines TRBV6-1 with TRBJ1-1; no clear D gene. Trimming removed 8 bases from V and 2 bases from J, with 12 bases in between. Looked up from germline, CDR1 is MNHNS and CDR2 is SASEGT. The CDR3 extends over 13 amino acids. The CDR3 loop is CASAGIENTEAFF. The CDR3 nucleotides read TGTGCCAGCGCTGGGATAGAAAACACTGAAGCTTTCTTT.

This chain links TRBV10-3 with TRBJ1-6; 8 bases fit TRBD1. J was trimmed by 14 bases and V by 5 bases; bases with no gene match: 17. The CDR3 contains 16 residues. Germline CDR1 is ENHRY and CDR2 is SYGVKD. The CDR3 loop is CAISPLLDRAGVTLHF. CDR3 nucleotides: TGTGCCATCAGTCCTTTATTGGACAGGGCCGGCGTCACCCTCCACTTT.

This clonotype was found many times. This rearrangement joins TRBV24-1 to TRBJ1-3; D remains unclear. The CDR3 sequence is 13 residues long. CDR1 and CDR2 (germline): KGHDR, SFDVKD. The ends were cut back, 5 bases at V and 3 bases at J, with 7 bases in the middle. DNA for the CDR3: TGTGCCACCAGTGGTGGGAGTGGAAACACCATATATTTT. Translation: CATSGGSGNTIYF.

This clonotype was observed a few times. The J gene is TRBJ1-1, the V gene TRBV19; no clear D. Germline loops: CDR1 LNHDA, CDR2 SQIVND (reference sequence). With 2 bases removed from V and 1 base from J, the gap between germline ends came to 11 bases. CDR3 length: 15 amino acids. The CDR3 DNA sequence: TGTGCCAGTAGTATAAGGGCAGGCGGGAACACTGAAGCTTTCTTT. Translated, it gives CASSIRAGGNTEAFF.

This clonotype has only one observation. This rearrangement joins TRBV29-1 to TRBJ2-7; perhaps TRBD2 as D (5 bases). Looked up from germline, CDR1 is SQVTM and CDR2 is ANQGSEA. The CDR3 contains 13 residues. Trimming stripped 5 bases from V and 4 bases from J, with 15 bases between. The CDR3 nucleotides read TGCAGCGTTTGGAGTGGGAGACGGTACGAGCAGTACTTC. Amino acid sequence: CSVWSGRRYEQYF.

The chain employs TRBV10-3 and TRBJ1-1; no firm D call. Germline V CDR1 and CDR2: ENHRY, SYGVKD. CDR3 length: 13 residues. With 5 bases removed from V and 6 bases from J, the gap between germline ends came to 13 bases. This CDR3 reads CAISYRERAEAFF. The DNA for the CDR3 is TGTGCCATCAGTTACCGGGAACGGGCTGAAGCTTTCTTT.

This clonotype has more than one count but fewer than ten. The DNA for the CDR3 is TGTGCCAGCACTCCGACAGGGGGTCAGCCCCAGCATTTT. It encodes CASTPTGGQPQHF. The chain couples TRBV6-5 to TRBJ1-5; 9 nucleotides line up with TRBD1. J gave up 6 bases and V 7 bases, and 4 bases lay outside the gene matches. Germline V gene lookup returns CDR1 MNHEY and CDR2 SVGAGI. The CDR3 is 13 amino acids.

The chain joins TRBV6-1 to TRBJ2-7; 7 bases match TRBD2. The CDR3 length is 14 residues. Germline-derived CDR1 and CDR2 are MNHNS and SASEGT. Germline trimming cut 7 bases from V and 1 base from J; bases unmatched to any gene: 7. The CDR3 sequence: CASITGGSSYEQYF. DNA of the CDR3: TGTGCCAGCATCACGGGCGGGAGTTCCTACGAGCAGTACTTC.